This record covers a single T cell receptor (beta chain). Use of 60 Vbeta and 13 Jbeta primers characterized the PCR. Only in-frame clones appear in the TCRdb table, and some are missing; sequencing was by immunoSEQ multiplex PCR. The sample consists of more than 150,000 clones, approximately 83% of them appearing once. The sample is drawn from a study of cytomegalovirus exposure and HLA in healthy donors. Sequencing was performed on PBMCs. The receptor's source is a young woman in good health and CMV-seronegative.

Written as DNA, the CDR3 is TGTGCCAGCAGTAGACAGTACTCCTACGAGCAGTACTTC. This sequence encodes CASSRQYSYEQYF. V usage is TRBV6-1 and J usage is TRBJ2-7; D is possibly TRBD1 (5 bases). The CDR3 sequence is 13 residues long. Between the trimmed V and J ends, which lost 5 bases and 0 bases, there was a span of 8 bases. CDR1 MNHNS and CDR2 SASEGT come from the germline V gene.